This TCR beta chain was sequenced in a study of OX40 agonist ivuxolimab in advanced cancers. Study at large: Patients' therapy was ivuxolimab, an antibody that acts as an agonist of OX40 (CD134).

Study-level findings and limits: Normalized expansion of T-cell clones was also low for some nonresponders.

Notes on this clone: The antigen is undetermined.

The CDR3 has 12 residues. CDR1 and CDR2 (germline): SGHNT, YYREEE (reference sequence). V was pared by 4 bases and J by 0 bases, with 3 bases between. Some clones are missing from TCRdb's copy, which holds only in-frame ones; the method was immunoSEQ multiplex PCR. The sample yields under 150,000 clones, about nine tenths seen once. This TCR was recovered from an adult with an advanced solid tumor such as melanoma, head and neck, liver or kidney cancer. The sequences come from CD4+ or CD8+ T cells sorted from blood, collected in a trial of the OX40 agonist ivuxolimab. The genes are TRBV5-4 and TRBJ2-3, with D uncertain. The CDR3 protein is CASSTSTDTQYF. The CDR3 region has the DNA TGTGCCAGCAGCACTAGCACAGATACGCAGTATTTT.